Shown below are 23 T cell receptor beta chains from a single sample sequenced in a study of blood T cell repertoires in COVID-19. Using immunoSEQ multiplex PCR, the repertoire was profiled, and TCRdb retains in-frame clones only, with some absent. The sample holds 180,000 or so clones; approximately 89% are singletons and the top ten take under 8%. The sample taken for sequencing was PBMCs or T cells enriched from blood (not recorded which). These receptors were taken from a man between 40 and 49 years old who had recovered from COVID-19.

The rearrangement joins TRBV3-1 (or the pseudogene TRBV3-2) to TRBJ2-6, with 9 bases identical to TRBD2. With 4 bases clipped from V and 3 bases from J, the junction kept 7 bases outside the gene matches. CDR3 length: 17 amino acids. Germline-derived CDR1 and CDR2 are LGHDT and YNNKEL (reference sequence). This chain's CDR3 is CASSRVSGGFGANVLTF. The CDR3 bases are TGTGCCAGCAGCCGGGTTAGCGGGGGCTTTGGGGCCAACGTCCTGACTTTC.

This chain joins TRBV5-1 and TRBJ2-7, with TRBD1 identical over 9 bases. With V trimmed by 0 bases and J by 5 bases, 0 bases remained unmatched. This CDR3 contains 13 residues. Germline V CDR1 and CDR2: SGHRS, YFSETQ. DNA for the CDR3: TGCGCCAGCAGCTTGGGGACAGGGGACGAGCAGTACTTC. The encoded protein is CASSLGTGDEQYF.

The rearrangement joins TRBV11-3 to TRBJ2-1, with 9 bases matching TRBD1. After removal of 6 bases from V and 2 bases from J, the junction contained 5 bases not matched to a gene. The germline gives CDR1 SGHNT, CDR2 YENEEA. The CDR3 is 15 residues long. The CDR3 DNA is TGTGCCAGCAGTTCCGGGACAGGGACCTACAATGAGCAGTTCTTC. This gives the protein CASSSGTGTYNEQFF.

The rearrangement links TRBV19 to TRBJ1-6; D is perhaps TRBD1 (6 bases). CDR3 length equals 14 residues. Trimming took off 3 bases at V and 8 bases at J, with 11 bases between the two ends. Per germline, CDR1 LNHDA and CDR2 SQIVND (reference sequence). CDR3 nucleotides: TGTGCCAGTAGTATCAGGGGCTTCGATTCACCCCTCCACTTT. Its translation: CASSIRGFDSPLHF.

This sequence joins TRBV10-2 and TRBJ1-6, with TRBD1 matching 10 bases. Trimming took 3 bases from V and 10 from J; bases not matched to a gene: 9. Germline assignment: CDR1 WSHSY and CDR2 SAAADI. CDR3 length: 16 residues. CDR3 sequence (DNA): TGCGCCAGCAGTGAAATGGGACAGGGGACGGGCTCACCCCTCCACTTT. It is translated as CASSEMGQGTGSPLHF.

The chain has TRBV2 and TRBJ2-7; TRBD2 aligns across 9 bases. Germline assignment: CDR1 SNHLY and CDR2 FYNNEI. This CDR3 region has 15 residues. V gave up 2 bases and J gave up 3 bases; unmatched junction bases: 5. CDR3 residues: CASSEFLAGLYEQYF. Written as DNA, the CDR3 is TGTGCCAGCAGTGAATTTCTAGCGGGGCTCTACGAGCAGTACTTC.

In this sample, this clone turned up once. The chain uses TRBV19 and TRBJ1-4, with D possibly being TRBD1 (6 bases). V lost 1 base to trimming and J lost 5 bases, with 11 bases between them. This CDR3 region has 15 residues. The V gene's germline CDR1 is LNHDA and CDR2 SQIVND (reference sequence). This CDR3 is CASSIVGAPNEKLFF. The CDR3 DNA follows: TGTGCCAGTAGTATAGTGGGGGCTCCAAATGAAAAACTGTTTTTT.

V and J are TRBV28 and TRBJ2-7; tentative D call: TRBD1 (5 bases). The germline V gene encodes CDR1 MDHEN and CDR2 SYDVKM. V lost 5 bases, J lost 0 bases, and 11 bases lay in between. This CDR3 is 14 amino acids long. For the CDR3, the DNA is TGTGCCAGCAGTCCTCACAGGAGCTCCTACGAGCAGTACTTC. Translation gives CASSPHRSSYEQYF.

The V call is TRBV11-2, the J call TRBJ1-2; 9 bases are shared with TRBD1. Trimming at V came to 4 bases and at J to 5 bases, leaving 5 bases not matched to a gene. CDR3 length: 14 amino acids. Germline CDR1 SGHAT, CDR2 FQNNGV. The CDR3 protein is CASSWGTGLYGYTF. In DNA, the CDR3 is TGTGCCAGCAGCTGGGGGACAGGGCTTTATGGCTACACCTTC.

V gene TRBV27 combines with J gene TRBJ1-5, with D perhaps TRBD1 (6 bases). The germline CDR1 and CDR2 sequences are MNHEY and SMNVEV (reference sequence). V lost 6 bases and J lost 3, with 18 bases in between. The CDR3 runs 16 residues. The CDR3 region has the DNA TGTGCCAGCAGCTCCGGGATGGACAGCGTCAATCAGCCCCAGCATTTT. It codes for CASSSGMDSVNQPQHF.

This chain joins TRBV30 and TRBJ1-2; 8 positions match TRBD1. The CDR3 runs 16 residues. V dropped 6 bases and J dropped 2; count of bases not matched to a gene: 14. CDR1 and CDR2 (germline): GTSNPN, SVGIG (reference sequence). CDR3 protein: CACLKTDRGENYGYTF. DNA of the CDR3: TGTGCCTGCCTGAAGACCGACAGGGGCGAGAACTATGGCTACACCTTC.

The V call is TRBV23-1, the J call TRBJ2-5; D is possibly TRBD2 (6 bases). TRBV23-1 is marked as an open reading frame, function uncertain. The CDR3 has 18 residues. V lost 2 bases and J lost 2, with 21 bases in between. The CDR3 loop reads CASSQKGLGGVGQETQYF. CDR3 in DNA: TGCGCCAGCAGTCAAAAGGGATTGGGAGGCGTGGGGCAAGAGACCCAGTACTTC.

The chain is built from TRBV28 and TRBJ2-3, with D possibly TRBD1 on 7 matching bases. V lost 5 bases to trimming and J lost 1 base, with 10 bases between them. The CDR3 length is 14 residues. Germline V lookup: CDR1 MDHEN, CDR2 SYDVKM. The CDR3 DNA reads TGTGCCAGCAGTCGCAGGGGGGGCACAGATACGCAGTATTTT. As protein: CASSRRGGTDTQYF.

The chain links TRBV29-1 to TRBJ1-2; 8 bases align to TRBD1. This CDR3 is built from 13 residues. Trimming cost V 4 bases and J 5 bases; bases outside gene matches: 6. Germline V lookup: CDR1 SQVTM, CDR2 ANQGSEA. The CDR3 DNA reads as TGCAGCGTTGCAGGGGACAGGCGTTATGGCTACACCTTC. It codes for CSVAGDRRYGYTF.

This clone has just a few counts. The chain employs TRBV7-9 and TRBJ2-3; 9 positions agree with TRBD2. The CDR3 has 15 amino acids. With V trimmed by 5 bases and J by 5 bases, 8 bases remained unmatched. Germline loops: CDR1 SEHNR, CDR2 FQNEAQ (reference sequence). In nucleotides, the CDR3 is TGTGCCAGCAGCCGCATAGCGGGAGATAAAGATACGCAGTATTTT. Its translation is CASSRIAGDKDTQYF.

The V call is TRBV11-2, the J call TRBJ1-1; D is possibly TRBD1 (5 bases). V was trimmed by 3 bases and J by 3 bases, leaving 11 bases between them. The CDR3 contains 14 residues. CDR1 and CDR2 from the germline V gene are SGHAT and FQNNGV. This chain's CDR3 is CASSFRQGYTEAFF. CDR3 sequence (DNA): TGTGCCAGCAGCTTTAGGCAGGGATACACTGAAGCTTTCTTT. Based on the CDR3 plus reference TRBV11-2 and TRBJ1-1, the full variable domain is EAGVAQSPRYKIIEKRQSVAFWCNPISGHATLYWYQQILGQGPKLLIQFQNNGVVDDSQLPKDRFSAERLKGVDSTLKIQPAKLEDSAVYLCASSFRQGYTEAFFGQGTRLTVV.

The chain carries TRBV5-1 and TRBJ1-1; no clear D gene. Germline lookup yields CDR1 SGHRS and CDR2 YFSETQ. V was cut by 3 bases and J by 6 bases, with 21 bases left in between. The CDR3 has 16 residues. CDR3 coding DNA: TGCGCCAGCAGCTCATCACCCGAATCCCTGGCCGCTGAAGCTTTCTTT. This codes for CASSSSPESLAAEAFF.

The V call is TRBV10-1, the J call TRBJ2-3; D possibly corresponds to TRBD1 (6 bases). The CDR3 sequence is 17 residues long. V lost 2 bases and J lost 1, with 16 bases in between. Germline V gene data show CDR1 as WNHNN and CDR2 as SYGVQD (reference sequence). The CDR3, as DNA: TGCGCCAGCAGTGAGCTTACAGGGTCAAGGGGCACAGATACGCAGTATTTT. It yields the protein CASSELTGSRGTDTQYF.

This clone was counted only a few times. The CDR3 sequence is CASSLWWLFSGANVLTF. Here the CDR3 DNA reads TGTGCCAGCAGCTTGTGGTGGCTGTTCTCTGGGGCCAACGTCCTGACTTTC. The gene calls are TRBV5-6 and TRBJ2-6; D is unresolved. CDR1 and CDR2 from the germline V gene are SGHDT and YYEEEE. This CDR3 comprises 17 residues. V dropped 1 base and J dropped 0 bases, with 11 bases sitting between them.

The CDR3 bases are TGTGCCAGCAGTTTAAGCGCTGCCTACGAGCAGTACTTC. This sequence encodes CASSLSAAYEQYF. The rearrangement links TRBV12-3 or TRBV12-4 to TRBJ2-7, with D unresolved. V lost 2 bases, J lost 2 bases, and 7 bases lay in between. This CDR3 has 13 amino acids.

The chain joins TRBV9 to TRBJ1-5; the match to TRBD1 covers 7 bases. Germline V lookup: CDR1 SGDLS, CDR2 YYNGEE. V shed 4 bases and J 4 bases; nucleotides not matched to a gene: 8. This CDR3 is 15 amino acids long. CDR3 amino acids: CASSITGAWNQPQHF. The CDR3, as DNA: TGTGCCAGCAGCATTACAGGGGCTTGGAATCAGCCCCAGCATTTT. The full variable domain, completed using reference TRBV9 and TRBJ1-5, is DSGVTQTPKHLITATGQRVTLRCSPRSGDLSVYWYQQSLDQGLQFLIQYYNGEERAKGNILERFSAQQFPDLHSELNLSSLELGDSALYFCASSITGAWNQPQHFGDGTRLSIL.

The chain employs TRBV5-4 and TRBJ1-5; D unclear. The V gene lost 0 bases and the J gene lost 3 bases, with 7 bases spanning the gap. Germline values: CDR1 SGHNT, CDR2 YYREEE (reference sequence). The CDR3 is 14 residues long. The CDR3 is CASSLDGYNQPQHF. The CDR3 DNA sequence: TGTGCCAGCAGCTTGGACGGGTACAATCAGCCCCAGCATTTT.

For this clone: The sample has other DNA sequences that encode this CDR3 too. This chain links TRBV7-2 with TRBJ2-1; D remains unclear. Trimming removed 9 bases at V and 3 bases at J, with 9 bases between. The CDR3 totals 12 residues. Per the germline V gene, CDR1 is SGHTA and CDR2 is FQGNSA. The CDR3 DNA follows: TGTGCCAGGGGCGCCATCTACAATGAGCAGTTCTTC. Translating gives CARGAIYNEQFF.